This TCR beta chain was captured by sequencing in a study of control samples from healthy donors and cancer patients. Data came from immunoSEQ multiplex PCR; TCRdb stores just in-frame clones and leaves some out. This table has about 160,000 clones, roughly 95% appearing once. The CDR3 contains 16 residues. CDR1 and CDR2 (germline): SGHDT, YYEEEE. V was shortened by 0 bases and J by 6 bases, with 18 bases between the two germline ends. This TCR derives from a woman aged 25-40 years in good health. The sequenced material came from blood. This rearrangement joins TRBV5-6 to TRBJ1-2, with TRBD1 as a possible D gene (5 bases). The DNA for the CDR3 is TGTGCCAGCAGCTTGGGAGATGCGTGGGGGGATAATGGCTACACCTTC. Encoded protein: CASSLGDAWGDNGYTF.